Listed below are T cell receptor beta chains from one sample, sequenced in a study of CD8+CD57+ T cells in acquired aplastic anemia. TCRdb re-called the reads with MiXCR, one entry per CDR3 protein. The sample lists some 200,000 distinct CDR3 sequences, approximately 51% occurring once. Material: sorted CD4+, CD8+, or CD8+CD57+ T cells (not recorded which) from PBMCs. These receptors all come from a human donor with aplastic anemia. The conserved cysteine and the conserved F or W are not part of the CDR3 here. The order of the fields is CDR3 protein, V gene.

CDR3aa: ASILDRDNEKLF; v_gene: TRBV6-1
CDR3aa: ASTRTGTSYEQY; v_gene: TRBV12-3/TRBV12-4
CDR3aa: ASSPAGGAGDTQY; v_gene: TRBV7-6
CDR3aa: ATSRGWDFAGEQY; v_gene: TRBV15
CDR3aa: ASSLGGGISYEQY; v_gene: TRBV5-8
CDR3aa: ASSVQWGDSQTGYT; v_gene: TRBV9
CDR3aa: ASSIEDGTDTQY; v_gene: TRBV19
CDR3aa: SVAGGTGKGYT; v_gene: TRBV29-1
CDR3aa: ASKDKHNQPQH; v_gene: TRBV6-1
CDR3aa: AITSLGVNWGYT; v_gene: TRBV10-3
CDR3aa: ASSMGGSNQPQH; v_gene: TRBV19
CDR3aa: ASSQLQGYNQPQH; v_gene: TRBV28
CDR3aa: SVEQGRRYEQY; v_gene: TRBV29-1
CDR3aa: ASNSRGGGGGTEQF; v_gene: TRBV7-8
CDR3aa: ATSRDKGRTEAF; v_gene: TRBV15
CDR3aa: ASSLLYAQY; v_gene: TRBV7-9
CDR3aa: SVQAQGSTEAF; v_gene: TRBV29-1
CDR3aa: ASSYVSSYNEQF; v_gene: TRBV7-9
CDR3aa: AWNEAGENYGYT; v_gene: TRBV19
CDR3aa: ASSQESQVQTQH; v_gene: TRBV4-1
CDR3aa: ASSSVGQPQH; v_gene: TRBV7-2
CDR3aa: ASSPDGLANEQL; v_gene: TRBV9